This is a list of T cell receptor beta chains from one sample in a study of blood T cell repertoires in COVID-19. Assay: immunoSEQ multiplex PCR; the TCRdb copy retains only in-frame clones and omits some. The table records 75,000 to 80,000 clones, about 88% of them present only once. Sequencing input: peripheral blood. These receptors all stem from a human donor in a cohort sampled during active COVID-19. Both conserved end residues are part of each CDR3. A D gene is named only where the DNA matches it firmly. Clone size is not always given. Where it is, it says once, few, many or a class for expanded clones.

TRBJ2-2	-	TRBV25-1	-	TGTGCCAGCAGTGAAGCTGGGAGGCCAAATGGGGAGCTGTTTTTT	CASSEAGRPNGELFF
TRBJ2-1	-	TRBV12-3/TRBV12-4	-	TGTGCCAGCATTAGGAACCCGGGTGAGCAGTTCTTC	CASIRNPGEQFF
TRBJ2-2	-	TRBV10-3	TRBD2	TGTGCCATCAGCGGGGGGGCCGACACCGGGGAGCTGTTTTTT	CAISGGADTGELFF
TRBJ2-5	-	TRBV10-3	TRBD2	TGTGCCATCAGTGAGTTCGGAGCGGGGGTCGAGACCCAGTACTTC	CAISEFGAGVETQYF
TRBJ1-1	-	TRBV7-8	-	TGTGCCAGCAGTCTGGGACATGGGGGGGTGAACACTGAAGCTTTCTTT	CASSLGHGGVNTEAFF
TRBJ2-5	once	TRBV7-2	-	TGTGCCAGCAGCTTAGCACCTGGCGGAGAGACCCAGTACTTC	CASSLAPGGETQYF
TRBJ2-1	-	TRBV6-4	TRBD2	TGTGCCAGCAGTCCGACTAGCGGGAGCTACAATGAGCAGTTCTTC	CASSPTSGSYNEQFF
TRBJ1-5	once	TRBV10-1	TRBD1	TGCGCCAGAGGGACAGACCTTAGCTTCAATCAGCCCCAGCATTTT	CARGTDLSFNQPQHF
TRBJ1-2	-	TRBV19	TRBD1	TGTGCCAGTAGGGACGACAGGGGGGCCTATGGCTACACCTTC	CASRDDRGAYGYTF
TRBJ2-1	few	TRBV19	TRBD2	TGTGCCAGTAGTATAGGCAGGACTAGCGAAGGCAATGAGCAGTTCTTC	CASSIGRTSEGNEQFF
TRBJ2-1	-	TRBV19	-	TGTGCCAGTAGTATAGCCGCGGGACCAGGCAATGAGCAGTTCTTC	CASSIAAGPGNEQFF
TRBJ2-7	-	TRBV27	TRBD2	TGTGCCAGCAGCAAGTTAAGAGGGCGGGAGGTTAAAAACGAGCAGTACTTC	CASSKLRGREVKNEQYF
TRBJ2-3	-	TRBV27	-	TGTGCCAGCGCAGGGGCGGGGGCCAACACAGATACGCAGTATTTT	CASAGAGANTDTQYF
TRBJ1-2	-	TRBV19	TRBD1	TGTGCCACCTCCAGACAGGGTGGTGGCTACACCTTC	CATSRQGGGYTF
TRBJ2-1	-	TRBV11-3	TRBD2	TGTGCCAGCAGCTTAGGAGGAGCGGGAGGTTTAAACAATGAGCAGTTCTTC	CASSLGGAGGLNNEQFF
TRBJ2-7	-	TRBV27	-	TGTGCCAGCAGTTTCGGGGGAGGATACTCCTACGAGCAGTACTTC	CASSFGGGYSYEQYF
TRBJ1-1	few	TRBV7-9	-	TGTGCCAGCAGCTTGGCCAGGATGAACACTGAAGCTTTCTTT	CASSLARMNTEAFF
TRBJ2-1	-	TRBV5-4	-	TGTGCCAGCAGCTCAGGACTAGGAGGGGAGCAAGGGGGGGAGCAGTTCTTC	CASSSGLGGEQGGEQFF
TRBJ2-7	-	TRBV2	TRBD1	TGTGCCAGCAGTGAAGAACAGGGGGCCTACGAGCAGTACTTC	CASSEEQGAYEQYF
TRBJ2-1	-	TRBV9	-	TGTGCCAGCAGCGTAGGAGGGGGCGACCCCAGCGGGAGAAGGGATGAGCAGTTCTTC	CASSVGGGDPSGRRDEQFF
TRBJ2-1	-	TRBV6-1	TRBD2	TGTGCCAGCAGTGGACTAGCGGGAGACCCTGACAATGAGCAGTTCTTC	CASSGLAGDPDNEQFF
TRBJ2-1	-	TRBV19	TRBD2	TGTGCCAGTAGTCCCCCGGGACTAAGTTTAGGGGAGCAGTTCTTC	CASSPPGLSLGEQFF
TRBJ2-5	-	TRBV7-9	-	TGTGCCAGCAGCTTCTCCAGGGGTTTGGAGACCCAGTACTTC	CASSFSRGLETQYF
TRBJ2-4	once	TRBV5-8	-	TGTGCCAGCAGCTTCGGACAGTGGGGGACCCAGGACATTCAGTACTTC	CASSFGQWGTQDIQYF
TRBJ2-7	-	TRBV3-1/TRBV3-2	TRBD1	TGTGCCAGCAGCGAAGCCGAGACAGGGGAATACGAGCAGTACTTC	CASSEAETGEYEQYF
TRBJ1-6	-	TRBV6-6	-	TGTGCCAGCCGTCTAGGGGACTCCTATAATTCACCCCTCCACTTT	CASRLGDSYNSPLHF
TRBJ1-2	-	TRBV12-3/TRBV12-4	TRBD1	TGTGCCAGCAGTTCGGACAGGATCCATGGCTACACCTTC	CASSSDRIHGYTF
TRBJ2-7	-	TRBV4-2	TRBD1	TGTGCCAGCAGCCAAAATCGACAGGGGGCCTCCTACGAGCAGTACTTC	CASSQNRQGASYEQYF
TRBJ2-7	-	TRBV7-2	-	TGTGCCAGCAGCTTAGTGCACAGGTACTCCTACGAGCAGTACTTC	CASSLVHRYSYEQYF
TRBJ2-7	-	TRBV9	-	TGTGCCAGCAGCGTAGGTTCCGGGTCTACCTACGAGCAGTACTTC	CASSVGSGSTYEQYF
TRBJ1-2	-	TRBV6-2/TRBV6-3	-	TGTGCCAGCAGTTCCCACCGCGGTTCGACTAACTATGGCTACACCTTC	CASSSHRGSTNYGYTF
TRBJ1-1	-	TRBV18	-	TGTGCCAGCTCACCAGGAGACCTGATGAACACTGAAGCTTTCTTT	CASSPGDLMNTEAFF
TRBJ2-1	-	TRBV2	-	TGTGCCAGCAGTGAATGGCTAGCGAGTGACTACAATGAGCAGTTCTTC	CASSEWLASDYNEQFF
TRBJ1-4	-	TRBV5-1	TRBD1	TGCGCCAGCAGCGACCCGGGACAGGGCTCCCCAACTAATGAAAAACTGTTTTTT	CASSDPGQGSPTNEKLFF
TRBJ1-5	-	TRBV6-5	TRBD1	TGTGCCAGCAGTACAAACAGGGGAAGCAATCAGCCCCAGCATTTT	CASSTNRGSNQPQHF
TRBJ2-1	once	TRBV6-2/TRBV6-3	TRBD1	TGTGCCAGCAGTCGCACTCCGGGACAGGGGGCGAATGAGCAGTTCTTC	CASSRTPGQGANEQFF
TRBJ2-7	-	TRBV19	TRBD2	TGTGCCAGTAGTATGGGGGGACTAGCGGGAGTTTCGCACGAGCAGTACTTC	CASSMGGLAGVSHEQYF
TRBJ1-4	-	TRBV5-8	-	TGTGCCAGCAGCTTGGACAGACAGCGGGGGCTGAGACTGTTTTTT	CASSLDRQRGLRLFF
TRBJ2-7	-	TRBV23-1	-	TGCGCCAGCAGTCAATCAAGGTCCGGACTATACGAGCAGTACTTC	CASSQSRSGLYEQYF
TRBJ1-1	-	TRBV6-5	-	TGTGCCAGCAGTCGAAGAGGGAATACTGAAGCTTTCTTT	CASSRRGNTEAFF
TRBJ2-5	-	TRBV6-5	TRBD1	TGTGCCAGCAGTCGACCGGGACAGGGAGTAGAGACCCAGTACTTC	CASSRPGQGVETQYF
TRBJ2-1	-	TRBV5-8	TRBD1	TGTGCCAGCAGCCGATGGGGCGAAACAGGGGGCAAGGGGAATGAGCAGTTCTTC	CASSRWGETGGKGNEQFF
TRBJ1-3	-	TRBV7-2	TRBD1	TGTGCCAGCAGCTACGACAGGGGAGGAAACACCATATATTTT	CASSYDRGGNTIYF
TRBJ2-5	-	TRBV7-6	-	TGTGCCAGCAGCTTAGAGTTCCGGGAGACCCAGTACTTC	CASSLEFRETQYF
TRBJ2-1	-	TRBV4-3	-	TGCGCCAGCAGCCGAACGGGAGCCCCCTACAATGAGCAGTTCTTC	CASSRTGAPYNEQFF
TRBJ1-6	-	TRBV6-1	TRBD1	TGTGCCAGCAGTGAAGCGTTCCGGGACAGGGGTAATTCACCCCTCCACTTT	CASSEAFRDRGNSPLHF